The entry below describes one TCR beta chain. Sequencing was performed with immunoSEQ multiplex PCR; in TCRdb, only in-frame clones are kept and a portion is missing. This table has about 130,000 clones, approximately 85% appearing once. The CDR3 runs 14 residues. Germline V gene lookup returns CDR1 KGHSH and CDR2 LQKENI. The V end was cut by 6 bases, the J end by 7 bases, with 16 bases between. This sample was included in a study of blood T cell repertoires in COVID-19. Study-level information: There were acute and convalescent COVID-19 samples, and they came from the United States, Italy and Spain. Sources were T cells, B-cell-depleted T cells, or PBMCs; the material itself was cDNA or gDNA.

The TCR was taken from a human donor in a cohort sampled during active COVID-19. The specimen was peripheral blood. The chain employs TRBV18 and TRBJ1-5; D uncertain. The CDR3 sequence is CASSRGGAHQPQHF. CDR3 DNA: TGTGCCAGCTCTAGAGGAGGCGCACACCAGCCCCAGCATTTT.